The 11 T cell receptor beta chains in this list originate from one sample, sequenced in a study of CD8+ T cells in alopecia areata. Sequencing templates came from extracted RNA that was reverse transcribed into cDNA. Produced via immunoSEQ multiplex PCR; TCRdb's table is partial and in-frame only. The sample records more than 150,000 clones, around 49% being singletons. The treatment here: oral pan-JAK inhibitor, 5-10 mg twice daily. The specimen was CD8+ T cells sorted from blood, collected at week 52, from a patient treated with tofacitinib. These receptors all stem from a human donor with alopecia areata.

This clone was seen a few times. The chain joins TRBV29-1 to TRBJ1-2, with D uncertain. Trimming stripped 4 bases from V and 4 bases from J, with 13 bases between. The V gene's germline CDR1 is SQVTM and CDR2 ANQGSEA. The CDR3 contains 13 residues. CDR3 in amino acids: CSVVASPAYGYTF. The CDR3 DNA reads TGCAGCGTTGTGGCCAGCCCTGCCTATGGCTACACCTTC.

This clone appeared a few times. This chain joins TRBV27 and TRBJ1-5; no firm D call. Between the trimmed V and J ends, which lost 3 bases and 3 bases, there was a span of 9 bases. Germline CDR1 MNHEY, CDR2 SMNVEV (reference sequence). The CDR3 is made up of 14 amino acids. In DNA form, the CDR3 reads TGTGCCAGCAGTTTCACAGCTCACAATCAGCCCCAGCATTTT. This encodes CASSFTAHNQPQHF.

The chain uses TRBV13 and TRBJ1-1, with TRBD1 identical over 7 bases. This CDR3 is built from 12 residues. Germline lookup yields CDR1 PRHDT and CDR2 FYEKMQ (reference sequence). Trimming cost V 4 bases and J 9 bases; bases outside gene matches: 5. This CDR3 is CASSSRTGQAFF. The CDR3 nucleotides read TGTGCCAGCAGCTCCCGGACAGGACAAGCTTTCTTT.

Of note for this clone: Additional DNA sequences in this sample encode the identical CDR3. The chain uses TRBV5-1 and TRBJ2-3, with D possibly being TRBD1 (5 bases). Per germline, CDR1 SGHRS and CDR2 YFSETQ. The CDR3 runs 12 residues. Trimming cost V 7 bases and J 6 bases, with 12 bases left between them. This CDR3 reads CASHQGTDTQYF. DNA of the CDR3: TGCGCCAGCCATCAGGGAACGGATACGCAGTATTTT.

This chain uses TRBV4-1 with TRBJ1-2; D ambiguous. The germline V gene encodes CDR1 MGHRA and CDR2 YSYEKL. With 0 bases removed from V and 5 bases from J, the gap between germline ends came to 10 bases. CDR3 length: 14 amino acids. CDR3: CASSQDAEEYGYTF. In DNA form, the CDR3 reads TGCGCCAGCAGCCAAGATGCGGAGGAGTATGGCTACACCTTC.

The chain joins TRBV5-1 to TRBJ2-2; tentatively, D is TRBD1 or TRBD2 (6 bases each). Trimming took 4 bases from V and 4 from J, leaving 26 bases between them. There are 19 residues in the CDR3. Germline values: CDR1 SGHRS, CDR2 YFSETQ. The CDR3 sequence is CASSPQATGMLGGTGELFF. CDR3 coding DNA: TGCGCCAGCAGCCCCCAGGCTACAGGGATGCTCGGGGGCACCGGGGAGCTGTTTTTT.

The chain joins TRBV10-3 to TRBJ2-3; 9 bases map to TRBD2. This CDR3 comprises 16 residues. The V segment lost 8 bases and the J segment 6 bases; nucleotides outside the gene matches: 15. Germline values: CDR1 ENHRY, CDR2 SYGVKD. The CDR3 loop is CAIWPGGAGGADTQYF. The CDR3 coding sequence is TGTGCCATCTGGCCGGGTGGAGCGGGGGGCGCGGATACGCAGTATTTT.

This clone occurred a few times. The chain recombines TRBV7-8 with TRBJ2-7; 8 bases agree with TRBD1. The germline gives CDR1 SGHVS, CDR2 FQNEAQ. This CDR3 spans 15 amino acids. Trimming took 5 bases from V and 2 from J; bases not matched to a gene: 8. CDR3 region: CASSIPEGQAYEQYF. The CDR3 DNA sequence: TGTGCCAGCAGCATCCCGGAGGGACAGGCCTACGAGCAGTACTTC.

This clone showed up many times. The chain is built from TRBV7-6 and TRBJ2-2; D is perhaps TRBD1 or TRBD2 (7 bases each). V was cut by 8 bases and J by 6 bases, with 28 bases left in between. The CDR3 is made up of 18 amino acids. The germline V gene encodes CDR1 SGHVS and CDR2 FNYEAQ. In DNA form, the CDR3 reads TGTGCCAGCCTCCCCCTGGGGGGGCTAGGAGGGGGCGCCGGGGAGCTGTTTTTT. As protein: CASLPLGGLGGGAGELFF.

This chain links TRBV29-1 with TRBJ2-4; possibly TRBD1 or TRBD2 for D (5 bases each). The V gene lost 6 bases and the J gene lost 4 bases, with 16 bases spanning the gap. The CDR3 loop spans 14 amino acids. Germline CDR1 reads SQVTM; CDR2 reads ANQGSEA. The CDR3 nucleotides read TGCAGCGTGGAACTAGGGGTGGGAAAAAACATTCAGTACTTC. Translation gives CSVELGVGKNIQYF.

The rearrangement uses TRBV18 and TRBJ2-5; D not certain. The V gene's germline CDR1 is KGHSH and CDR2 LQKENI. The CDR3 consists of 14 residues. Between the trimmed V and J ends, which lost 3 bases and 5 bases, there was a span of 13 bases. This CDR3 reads CASSPPGVTETQYF. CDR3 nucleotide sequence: TGTGCCAGCTCACCCCCAGGTGTTACGGAGACCCAGTACTTC.